These T cell receptor beta chains were read from a single sample in a study of CXCR3-negative and CXCR3-positive naive CD8 T cells. TCRdb derives one entry per CDR3 protein from the 5' RACE reads, leaving out DNA. This sample contains just under 65,000 distinct CDR3 sequences. The sequencing sample was made of naive CXCR3+ CD8+ T cells from blood. Every receptor here comes from a human donor in good health. Some clones in this sample may be carry-over from other donors' samples. The CDR3 runs from the conserved cysteine through the conserved F or W.

>TRBV29-1|TRBJ2-2|13
CSISGGDTGELFF
>TRBV7-2|TRBJ2-5|13
CASSLAGDKTQYF
>TRBV6-4|TRBJ2-1|15
CASSDTEGNYNEQFF
>TRBV29-1|TRBJ1-1|15
CSVDDRGHENTEAFF
>TRBV7-9|TRBJ2-7|17
CASSLLPGQRGDYEQYF
>TRBV29-1|TRBJ1-1|13
CSASDPGNTEAFF
>TRBV15|TRBJ2-7|17
CATSRDRREGTPYEQYF
>TRBV4-3|TRBJ2-7|15
CASSQTGTASYEQYF
>TRBV4-3|TRBJ2-3|15
CASSQDEVETDTQYF
>TRBV7-6|TRBJ2-5|14
CASSQRGVQETQYF
>TRBV7-8|TRBJ2-3|16
CASSLEGGRAADTQYF
>TRBV29-1|TRBJ2-1|13
CSVVLGEGNEQFF
>TRBV28|TRBJ2-1|17
CASSLVVFGGRYNEQFF
>TRBV11-3|TRBJ1-3|15
CASSWAGVNGNTIYF
>TRBV5-1|TRBJ1-2|17
CASSVTAWGDKTYGYTF
>TRBV2|TRBJ2-3|15
CASRETGSRTDTQYF
>TRBV5-1|TRBJ1-5|14
CASSLGASNQPQHF
>TRBV4-1|TRBJ2-7|14
CASSQASTSYEQYF
>TRBV12-3/TRBV12-4|TRBJ2-5|13
CASSLSNRETQYF
>TRBV29-1|TRBJ2-1|12
CSVVGLLDEQFF
>TRBV4-1|TRBJ1-5|16
CASSQDGIGGDQPQHF
>TRBV29-1|TRBJ2-5|16
CSVKGGPILVQETQYF
>TRBV29-1|TRBJ1-2|11
CSVGGGKGYTF
>TRBV29-1|TRBJ1-2|13
CSALGQVRGGYTF
>TRBV29-1|TRBJ2-7|12
CSVEPGTNEQYF
>TRBV4-1|TRBJ1-1|13
CASSQGRGPEAFF
>TRBV6-5|TRBJ1-4|14
CAGSFAATNEKLFF
>TRBV4-2|TRBJ2-3|16
CASSRSGGSLEDTQYF
>TRBV6-4|TRBJ2-7|13
CASSDTGSDEQYF
>TRBV29-1|TRBJ2-2|15
CSVEDGVTTTGELFF
>TRBV29-1|TRBJ2-7|13
CSVEGLGSYEQYF
>TRBV9|TRBJ1-2|15
CASSTITGTGYGYTF
>TRBV6-5|TRBJ2-7|15
CASSRWDTNSYEQYF
>TRBV7-6|TRBJ1-2|13
CASSSGQNYGYTF
>TRBV6-2/TRBV6-3|TRBJ2-3|15
CASSLTGSYGDTQYF
>TRBV12-3/TRBV12-4|TRBJ2-3|12
CASLNSLDTQYF
>TRBV3-1|TRBJ2-1|11
CASSQLNEQFF